This T cell receptor beta chain originates from a study of CD8+ T cells in alopecia areata (dated by TCRdb to 2017 to 2018). As for the study more broadly: Treated patients were enrolled in an open-label pilot trial of oral tofacitinib at 5 to 10 mg twice daily for moderate-to-severe alopecia areata. Tofacitinib was given for 6 to 18 months, followed by 6 months of follow-up off drug to assess delayed response and recurrence. In treated patients, disease severity was measured using the SALT score, which gives the percentage of scalp surface area affected. To study T cell clonal expansion in alopecia areata, the researchers applied high-throughput TCRbeta sequencing to both the C3H/HeJ mouse model and human patients. On the human side, TCRbeta sequencing was run on scalp tissue and on sorted CD4+ and CD8+ peripheral blood T cells from healthy controls and from alopecia areata patients with either patchy or totalis/universalis disease. Patients on tofacitinib were biopsied at baseline and after 4 and 24 weeks of treatment, and several of the patients also had a later scalp biopsy. Scalp clonality was compared across normal scalp (n=4), patchy alopecia areata scalp (n=8), and alopecia totalis/universalis scalp (n=8). The RNA source kit depended on sample type: the PAXgene miRNA kit for fixed scalp, the miRNeasy kit for PBMCs, and the RNeasy kit for mouse skin. immunoSEQ multiplex PCR using 35 Vbeta forward primers and 13 Jbeta reverse primers was used to amplify TCRbeta CDR3 regions.

Library generation was performed with the immunoSEQ multiplex PCR assay. To provide template for TCR sequencing, every sample had RNA extracted and reverse transcribed into cDNA. SuperScript III was used for first-strand cDNA synthesis, primed with a 2:1 mix of oligo-dT and random hexamers. A synthetic immune receptor repertoire was used to assess amplification bias, and residual bias was removed computationally. The authors' pipeline ran thus. Raw reads were preprocessed to remove errors, and CDR3 was defined by IMGT conventions from the conserved cysteine to phenylalanine. To get clonality, Shannon entropy was normalized by log2 of the number of productive unique TCRs and the result was subtracted from 1. CD4 or CD8 identity of scalp clones was inferred by cross-referencing scalp TCRbeta sequences with sorted blood CD4 and CD8 repertoires. TCRdb holds this immuneACCESS table with in-frame rearrangements only. Some clones are missing; in checked studies, unresolved V genes explain under half, and the rest has no known cause. Clone size and V and J calls were adopted from that table, with D and trimming inferred from the DNA. This sample gives some 210,000 clones in total; approximately 72% of them show up just once. The top ten hold more than 0.95% of the sample.

Regarding this clone: Its cognate antigen has yet to be identified. No much larger clone exists at a distance of one base, and base qualities are not known.

The sample's treatment or condition label, in plain terms: oral pan-JAK inhibitor, 5-10 mg twice daily. Lesional scalp punch biopsies and peripheral blood were collected from alopecia areata patients. PBMCs were separated by density centrifugation and stained for CD3, CD4 and CD8, after which CD4+ and CD8+ T cells were sorted on a FACSAria. A distance of 13 bases separates the germline ends of V and J, which lose 5 bases and 6 bases respectively. The CDR3 numbers 13 residues from cysteine through phenylalanine. Only the CDR3 portion is preserved as DNA: 39 bases, with reading frame beginning at the first base. CDR1 and CDR2, per the germline V gene, are SNHLY and FYNNEI. Overall study outcomes, separate from this receptor: Compared with normal scalp, lesional scalp had higher clonality and more expanded CD8+ clones, particularly in alopecia totalis/universalis, a pattern that suggests antigenic drive. Because the treated cohort was small and had just a single nonresponder, larger studies are needed to establish links between baseline CD8+ expansion and response. Many expanded lesional clones were found to persist in scalp and blood during tofacitinib treatment, and relapse after treatment cessation may be partly explained by this persistence. With tofacitinib, both scalp clonality and the number of expanded CD8+ clones among the top 100 scalp clones went down significantly. Scalp TCR repertoire analysis is complicated because resident alphabeta T cells in normal human skin are also sequenced, whereas mouse skin is dominated by gammadelta T cells. Shared TCR sequences between patients were less evident than in mice, which may be partly attributable to HLA diversity in the patient population.

This chain joins TRBV2 to TRBJ1-1; the D gene is perhaps TRBD1, from 5 matching bases. The source of this sequence is a human donor with alopecia areata. The sample was CD4+ T cells sorted from blood, taken around week 42, from a patient treated with tofacitinib. The CDR3 corresponds to CASSLDSLSEAFF. The DNA is TGTGCCAGCAGTCTCGACAGTTTGTCTGAAGCTTTCTTT.